This TCR beta chain is drawn from a study of T-cell memory formation after mild COVID-19. Study details: TCR clusters showed largely donor specificity. General study results and limits: Within pre-infection memory, some responding clones were found, suggesting cross-reactive memory joined. Shrinking CD4+ clones resided mostly in CM and EM, and CD8+ ones in EMRA.

The V gene lost 6 bases and the J gene lost 2 bases, with 10 bases spanning the gap. Looked up from germline, CDR1 is MNHEY and CDR2 is SVGAGI. The CDR3 totals 13 residues. Constant-segment-primed 5'RACE gave TCR alpha and TCR beta cDNA libraries with sample barcodes and UMIs. TCRdb re-analysed the 5' RACE reads in MiXCR, keeping a single row per CDR3 protein. Among 550,000 to 650,000 distinct CDR3 sequences listed, about 18% were seen once. This clonotype has only a few counts. Its specificity is unknown. J is TRBJ1-2 and V is TRBV6-5, with D perhaps TRBD1 (6 bases). This TCR was recovered from an adult woman who had mild COVID-19 (a few samples of this study predate the infection). Cell type and time point are not known. The sample was PBMCs or a T cell subset sorted from them (not recorded which). CDR3 in amino acids: CASRLTGNYGYTF. The CDR3 DNA follows: TGTGCCAGCAGATTGACAGGAAACTATGGCTACACCTTC.